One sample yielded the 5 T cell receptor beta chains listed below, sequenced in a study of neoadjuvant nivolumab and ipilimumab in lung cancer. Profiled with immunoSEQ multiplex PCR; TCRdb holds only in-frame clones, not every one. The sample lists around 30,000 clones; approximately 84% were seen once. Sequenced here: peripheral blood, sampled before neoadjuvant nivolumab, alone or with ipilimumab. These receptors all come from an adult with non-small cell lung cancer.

The CDR3 protein is CASSHLQGRPYGYTF. CDR3 DNA: TGCGCCAGCAGCCATTTACAGGGTCGTCCCTATGGCTACACCTTC. The chain has TRBV4-3 and TRBJ1-2, with TRBD1 as a possible D gene (6 bases). The CDR3 extends over 15 amino acids. Trimming cost V 3 bases and J 4 bases, with 15 bases left between them. CDR1 and CDR2 (germline): LGHNA, YSLEER.

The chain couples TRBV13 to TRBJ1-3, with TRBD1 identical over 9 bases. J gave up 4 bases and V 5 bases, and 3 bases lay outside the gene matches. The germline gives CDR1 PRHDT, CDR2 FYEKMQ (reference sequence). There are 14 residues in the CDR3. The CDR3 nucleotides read TGTGCCAGCAGCACGGACAGGGGAGGAAACACCATATATTTT. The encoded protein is CASSTDRGGNTIYF. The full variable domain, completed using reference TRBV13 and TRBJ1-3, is AAGVIQSPRHLIKEKRETATLKCYPIPRHDTVYWYQQGPGQDPQFLISFYEKMQSDKGSIPDRFSAQQFSDYHSELNMSSLELGDSALYFCASSTDRGGNTIYFGEGSWLTVV.

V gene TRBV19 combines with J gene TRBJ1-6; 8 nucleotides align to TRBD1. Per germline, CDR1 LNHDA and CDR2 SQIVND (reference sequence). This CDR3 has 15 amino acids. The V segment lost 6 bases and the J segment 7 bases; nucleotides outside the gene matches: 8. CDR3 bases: TGTGCCAGTAGGCAGGGGGCTGCCCCGAATTCACCCCTCCACTTT. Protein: CASRQGAAPNSPLHF.

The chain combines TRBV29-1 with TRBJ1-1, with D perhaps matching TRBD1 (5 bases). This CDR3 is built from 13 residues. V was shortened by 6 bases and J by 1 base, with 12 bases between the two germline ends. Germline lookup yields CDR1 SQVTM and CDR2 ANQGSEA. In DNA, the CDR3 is TGCAGCGTACAGGACATAAGGAACACTGAAGCTTTCTTT. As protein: CSVQDIRNTEAFF.

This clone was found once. The CDR3 DNA is TGTGCCAGCAGCTTAGACGGATGGACTGAAGCTTTCTTT. The encoded protein is CASSLDGWTEAFF. The chain is built from TRBV7-9 and TRBJ1-1; D is unclear. This CDR3 is built from 13 residues. The ends were cut back, 1 base at V and 5 bases at J, with 8 bases in the middle. Germline V gives CDR1 SEHNR, CDR2 FQNEAQ (reference sequence).